This T cell receptor (beta chain) comes out of a study of beta chain features in type 1 diabetes. CDR1 and CDR2 from the germline V gene are PRHDT and FYEKMQ (reference sequence). The CDR3 runs 14 residues. The V end was cut by 10 bases, the J end by 0 bases, with 13 bases between. This clone was detected a few times. The isolated RNA, all of it, was reverse transcribed, so expressed TCRB transcripts were what got sequenced. TCRdb's table, derived via immunoSEQ multiplex PCR, lists solely in-frame clones and lacks some. The table lists about 400,000 clones, roughly 12% of them singletons. This TCR came from a man aged 18 to 29 in good health. What was sequenced was naive CD4+ T cells from blood. The rearrangement links TRBV13 to TRBJ1-3, with D perhaps TRBD1 (5 bases). CDR3 in DNA: TGTGCCATCCGACAGCTTCACTCTGGAAACACCATATATTTT. It translates to CAIRQLHSGNTIYF.